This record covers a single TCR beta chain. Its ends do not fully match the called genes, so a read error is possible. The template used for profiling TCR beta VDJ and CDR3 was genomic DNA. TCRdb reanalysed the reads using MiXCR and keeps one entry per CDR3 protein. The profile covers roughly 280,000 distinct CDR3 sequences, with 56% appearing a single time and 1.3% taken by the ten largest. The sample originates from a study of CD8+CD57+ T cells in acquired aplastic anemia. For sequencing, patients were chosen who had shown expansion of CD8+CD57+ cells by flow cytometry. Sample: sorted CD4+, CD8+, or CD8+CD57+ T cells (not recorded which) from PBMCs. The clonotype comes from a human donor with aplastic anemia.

Here the CDR3 DNA reads TGTGCCGGCAGACTCCTCGGTACAGCGAACACCGGGGAGCTGTTTTTT. Amino acids: CAGRLLGTANTGELFF. The chain recombines TRBV7-6 with TRBJ2-2; no reliable D call. The CDR3 has 16 amino acids. The germline V gene has CDR1 SGHVS and CDR2 FNYEAQ.